The 25 T cell receptor beta chains given below trace back to one sample, sequenced in a study of shared clonotypes between healthy human individuals. The protocol was immunoSEQ multiplex PCR, while the TCRdb copy is restricted to in-frame clones and leaves out a portion. The top ten hold more than 0.1% of the sample, which has about 2 million clones, roughly 96% seen once. The specimen was naive CD4+ T cells sorted from blood. Subset in this sample: CD45RA+ positively selected. Receptor source: a man aged 18 to 29 in good health.

On this clone itself: The same CDR3 can be traced to other DNA sequences in this sample. V and J are TRBV6-1 and TRBJ1-5; TRBD1 agrees at 8 bases. V trimming: 2 bases; J trimming: 2 bases; junction bases outside the gene matches: 2. The CDR3 spans 15 residues. From germline, CDR1 is MNHNS and CDR2 SASEGT. The DNA for the CDR3 is TGTGCCAGCAGTGAACCAGGGGGCGGCAATCAGCCCCAGCATTTT. As protein: CASSEPGGGNQPQHF.

The J gene is TRBJ1-5, the V gene TRBV18; 7 bases agree with TRBD1. CDR1 KGHSH and CDR2 LQKENI come from the germline V gene. V shed 4 bases and J 2 bases; nucleotides not matched to a gene: 11. This CDR3 is built from 17 residues. Here the CDR3 DNA reads TGTGCCAGCTCACGACAGGGCCAGTTGCTGGGCAATCAGCCCCAGCATTTT. Translated: CASSRQGQLLGNQPQHF.

V and J are TRBV7-2 and TRBJ2-5, with TRBD1 identical over 7 bases. Trimming cost V 2 bases and J 2 bases; bases outside gene matches: 5. Germline values: CDR1 SGHTA, CDR2 FQGNSA. This CDR3 region has 15 residues. The CDR3 bases are TGTGCCAGCAGCTTAAGGGACAGATATCAAGAGACCCAGTACTTC. Protein product: CASSLRDRYQETQYF.

The chain is built from TRBV9 and TRBJ2-3, with a weak D call TRBD1 (6 bases). V was clipped by 3 bases and J by 5 bases, with 13 bases between them. The CDR3 length is 14 residues. Per the germline V gene, CDR1 is SGDLS and CDR2 is YYNGEE. The CDR3 reads CASSGGGRGDTQYF. CDR3 sequence (DNA): TGTGCCAGCAGCGGAGGGGGACGTGGAGATACGCAGTATTTT.

The J gene is TRBJ2-2, the V gene TRBV15; D remains ambiguous. The V gene's germline CDR1 is LNHNV and CDR2 YYDKDF (reference sequence). Trimming removed 0 bases at V and 6 bases at J, with 5 bases between. The CDR3 spans 13 residues. DNA for the CDR3: TGTGCCACCAGCAGAGATCTTGCCGGGGAGCTGTTTTTT. Translating gives CATSRDLAGELFF.

V usage is TRBV6-6 and J usage is TRBJ1-5; D not resolved. The CDR3 is 14 amino acids. The germline V and J ends were trimmed by 2 bases and 6 bases, with 11 bases remaining between them. Germline V gene sequence: CDR1 MNHNY, CDR2 SVGAGI (reference sequence). The CDR3 region is CASSYEGIRQPQHF. In nucleotides, the CDR3 is TGTGCCAGCAGTTACGAAGGTATTCGTCAGCCCCAGCATTTT.

The chain is built from TRBV19 and TRBJ1-2; weak D call: TRBD1 (5 bases). There are 14 residues in the CDR3. Between the trimmed V and J ends, which lost 8 bases and 4 bases, there was a span of 17 bases. From germline, CDR1 is LNHDA and CDR2 SQIVND (reference sequence). CDR3 protein: CASRVSQDPYGYTF. DNA of the CDR3: TGTGCCAGTCGGGTCTCACAGGATCCCTATGGCTACACCTTC.

This clone showed up just once. The chain uses TRBV30 and TRBJ2-2, with no clear D. V gave up 1 base and J gave up 5 bases, with 11 bases separating them. Germline values: CDR1 GTSNPN, CDR2 SVGIG (reference sequence). This CDR3 has 14 amino acids. Written as DNA, the CDR3 is TGTGCCTGGAGTGGTAATTGGGTAACCGGGGAGCTGTTTTTT. It specifies CAWSGNWVTGELFF.

This clone came up once. The chain recombines TRBV9 with TRBJ2-3; 8 nucleotides align to TRBD2. V lost 7 bases to trimming and J lost 6 bases; unmatched junction nucleotides: 10. The germline V gene has CDR1 SGDLS and CDR2 YYNGEE. The CDR3 loop spans 14 amino acids. This chain's CDR3 is CASAWGLGDDTQYF. CDR3 bases: TGTGCCAGCGCCTGGGGACTAGGAGACGATACGCAGTATTTT.

This chain connects TRBV10-3 to TRBJ1-1, with TRBD1 identical over 10 bases. Trimming took 2 bases from V and 1 from J; bases not matched to a gene: 1. Per germline, CDR1 ENHRY and CDR2 SYGVKD. The CDR3 runs 15 residues. Here the CDR3 reads CAISEDRGPNTEAFF. The CDR3 DNA is TGTGCCATCAGTGAGGACAGGGGGCCGAACACTGAAGCTTTCTTT.

As regards this clone: The same CDR3 arises from other DNA sequences in this sample as well. The chain recombines TRBV27 with TRBJ2-2; D remains unclear. CDR1 and CDR2 from the germline V gene are MNHEY and SMNVEV (reference sequence). The CDR3 consists of 13 residues. Trimming took 1 base from V and 4 from J, leaving 4 bases between them. The CDR3 reads CASSLLGTGELFF. CDR3 coding DNA: TGTGCCAGCAGTTTATTGGGCACCGGGGAGCTGTTTTTT.

Of note for this clone: At one boundary the junction diverges from the germline segment, which might be a read error. V is TRBV7-6 and J is TRBJ2-1, with a tentative D call TRBD2 (6 bases). CDR3 length: 14 amino acids. Germline V CDR1 and CDR2: SGHVS, FNYEAQ. The CDR3 nucleotides are TGTGCCAGCCGCTTAGCGGTTTCCTACAATGAGCAGTTCTTC. It yields the protein CASRLAVSYNEQFF.

The chain carries TRBV27 and TRBJ2-5; D unclear. The V end was cut by 4 bases, the J end by 9 bases, with 15 bases between. CDR3 size: 13 residues. The V gene's germline CDR1 is MNHEY and CDR2 SMNVEV (reference sequence). CDR3 in amino acids: CASSYERDLPQYF. The CDR3, as DNA: TGTGCCAGCAGTTACGAGAGAGACTTGCCCCAGTACTTC.

A single count supports this clone. This same CDR3 is encoded by further DNA sequences in the sample. V and J are TRBV11-3 and TRBJ2-1; D gene unclear. The CDR3 consists of 13 residues. The V end was cut by 0 bases, the J end by 4 bases, with 4 bases between. CDR1 and CDR2 from the germline V gene are SGHNT and YENEEA. CDR3 in DNA: TGTGCCAGCAGCTTAGATCGGTACAATGAGCAGTTCTTC. This codes for CASSLDRYNEQFF. Filled out from reference TRBV11-3 and TRBJ2-1, the complete variable domain reads EAGVVQSPRYKIIEKKQPVAFWCNPISGHNTLYWYLQNLGQGPELLIRYENEEAVDDSQLPKDRFSAERLKGVDSTLKIQPAELGDSAVYLCASSLDRYNEQFFGPGTRLTVL.

V gene TRBV19 combines with J gene TRBJ1-1; D unclear. The ends were cut back, 7 bases at V and 5 bases at J, with 11 bases in the middle. CDR1 and CDR2 (germline): LNHDA, SQIVND (reference sequence). The CDR3 is made up of 12 amino acids. Here the CDR3 DNA reads TGTGCCAGTACTGACAAGAGGACTGAAGCTTTCTTT. It is translated as CASTDKRTEAFF.

This rearrangement joins TRBV7-6 to TRBJ1-3; no definite D call. In germline, CDR1 is SGHVS, CDR2 FNYEAQ. V lost 5 bases and J 0 bases, leaving 14 bases between the germline ends. The CDR3 is made up of 16 amino acids. CDR3 coding DNA: TGTGCCAGCAGCCCTTCGGGTCCCAGCTCTGGAAACACCATATATTTT. It yields the protein CASSPSGPSSGNTIYF.

The chain uses TRBV10-2 and TRBJ2-2; D uncertain. Trimming left V 3 bases short and J 3 bases short, with 8 bases between. The CDR3 is 14 residues long. Germline CDR1 is WSHSY and CDR2 is SAAADI. The CDR3 loop reads CASSDFGDTGELFF. The CDR3 DNA sequence: TGCGCCAGCAGTGATTTCGGCGACACCGGGGAGCTGTTTTTT.

A word on this clone: This sample also contains other DNA sequences that code for the same CDR3. The chain joins TRBV4-1 to TRBJ2-3, with D hard to call. Trimming shortened V by 1 base and J by 4 bases, and 3 bases separated the two germline ends. The V gene's germline CDR1 is MGHRA and CDR2 YSYEKL. The length of the CDR3 is 12 residues. The CDR3 region is CASSQGPDTQYF. In nucleotides, the CDR3 is TGCGCCAGCAGCCAAGGCCCAGATACGCAGTATTTT.

The rearrangement uses TRBV5-1 and TRBJ1-6; D call uncertain. Germline CDR1 reads SGHRS; CDR2 reads YFSETQ. The CDR3 has 16 residues. V shed 2 bases and J shed 7 bases, with 16 bases lying between them. In DNA, the CDR3 is TGCGCCAGCAGCTTCCGAGTAACGGGCGAGAATTCACCCCTCCACTTT. It encodes CASSFRVTGENSPLHF. Complete variable domain (other parts from reference TRBV5-1 and TRBJ1-6): KAGVTQTPRYLIKTRGQQVTLSCSPISGHRSVSWYQQTPGQGLQFLFEYFSETQRNKGNFPGRFSGRQFSNSRSEMNVSTLELGDSALYLCASSFRVTGENSPLHFGNGTRLTVT.

As for this clone: Mismatch with germline at one junction end may stem from a read error. The chain has TRBV7-2 and TRBJ2-7; possibly TRBD1 or TRBD2 for D (5 bases each). This CDR3 region has 13 residues. Germline CDR1 reads SGHTA; CDR2 reads FQGNSA. CDR3 region: CASSQTRDLTALF. In DNA form, the CDR3 reads TGTGCCAGCAGCCAAACCCGGGACCTCACAGCCTTATTC.

The table lists this clone with a few counts. The chain recombines TRBV7-2 with TRBJ1-1; the D gene is possibly TRBD1 (5 bases). The germline V gene has CDR1 SGHTA and CDR2 FQGNSA. The V gene lost 5 bases and the J gene lost 6 bases, with 16 bases spanning the gap. The CDR3 covers 14 residues. The CDR3 reads CASSPLGGVAEAFF. CDR3 DNA: TGTGCCAGCAGCCCCCTCGGGGGAGTGGCTGAAGCTTTCTTT.

The CDR3 DNA reads TGTGCCAGCAGCTTAGATCGCGGGTCCCTTGGGAACCAGCAGTACTTC. Its protein product is CASSLDRGSLGNQQYF. This chain links TRBV7-2 with TRBJ2-7, with D perhaps TRBD2 (5 bases). This CDR3 has 16 residues. Germline CDR1 SGHTA, CDR2 FQGNSA. The V end was cut by 1 base, the J end by 8 bases, with 21 bases between.

The chain uses TRBV25-1 and TRBJ2-5; D may be TRBD1 or TRBD2 (6 bases each). This CDR3 spans 14 amino acids. The V gene lost 6 bases and the J gene lost 5 bases, with 16 bases spanning the gap. CDR1 is MGHDK, CDR2 SYGVNS, per germline. CDR3 nucleotides: TGTGCCAGCAGCCAATCTCAGGGGAGGGAGACCCAGTACTTC. Its protein product is CASSQSQGRETQYF.

Comment on this clone: Other nucleotide sequences from this sample produce the same CDR3. The genes are TRBV5-1 and TRBJ2-5, with D tentatively TRBD1 (5 bases). The V and J ends lost 2 bases and 1 base respectively, with 9 bases between them. CDR1 is SGHRS and CDR2 is YFSETQ in the germline V gene. This CDR3 contains 14 residues. For the CDR3, the DNA is TGCGCCAGCAGCTTAGGGGCAGCCCAAGAGACCCAGTACTTC. Protein: CASSLGAAQETQYF.

The chain links TRBV2 to TRBJ1-5; no clear D. Trimming took off 7 bases at V and 1 base at J, with 14 bases between the two ends. CDR1 and CDR2 (germline): SNHLY, FYNNEI. The CDR3 has 15 residues. The CDR3 sequence is CASNEGGISNQPQHF. DNA for the CDR3: TGTGCCAGCAACGAGGGAGGGATAAGCAATCAGCCCCAGCATTTT.